The 23 T cell receptor beta chains given below trace back to one sample, sequenced in a study of T cell responses to AZD1222 COVID-19 vaccine (dated by TCRdb to 2020 to 2022). Library creation used the immunoSEQ multiplex PCR assay. TCRdb's version of the immuneACCESS table is confined to in-frame rearrangements and falls short of the full clone set. An unresolved V gene accounts for under half of the shortfall where checked; the remainder is of unknown origin. This sample comprises 150,000 to 160,000 clones, 86% of them detected only once. The ten largest make up roughly 5.8% of the sample. The time point label, as the study defines it: baseline before first vaccination. The treatment or condition label, as the study defines it: meningococcal conjugate vaccine given as trial control. The specimen comprised peripheral blood, sampled on day 0 of MenACWY control vaccination. The receptors here all came from an adult in good health.

This chain links TRBV5-1 with TRBJ1-2; no clear D gene. There are 13 residues in the CDR3. Germline CDR1 and CDR2: SGHRS and YFSETQ. Trimming left V 0 bases short and J 2 bases short, with 5 bases between. The CDR3, as DNA: TGCGCCAGCAGCTTGGACAAGAACTATGGCTACACCTTC. It translates to CASSLDKNYGYTF.

This rearrangement joins TRBV5-6 to TRBJ1-1, with 7 bases lining up with TRBD1. The V gene end was trimmed by 4 bases and the J gene end by 1 base; junction bases not matched to a gene: 7. Germline CDR1 reads SGHDT; CDR2 reads YYEEEE. The CDR3 extends over 15 amino acids. The CDR3 spells CASSGTGQANTEAFF. The CDR3 DNA follows: TGTGCCAGCAGCGGAACCGGACAGGCGAACACTGAAGCTTTCTTT.

The J gene is TRBJ1-2, the V gene TRBV5-6; D remains unclear. Germline V gene data show CDR1 as SGHDT and CDR2 as YYEEEE. The CDR3 sequence is 12 residues long. V was pared by 4 bases and J by 4 bases, with 8 bases between. The DNA for the CDR3 is TGTGCCAGCAGCACGAGCCCCTATGGCTACACCTTC. Translating it yields CASSTSPYGYTF.

This chain joins TRBV28 and TRBJ2-3; 11 bases map to TRBD1. Trimming removed 6 bases from V and 4 bases from J; junction bases left unmatched: 6. The CDR3 is 15 residues long. Germline V gives CDR1 MDHEN, CDR2 SYDVKM. As DNA, the CDR3 is TGTGCCAGCAGCCGGACAGGGGGCGAGGCAGATACGCAGTATTTT. It yields the protein CASSRTGGEADTQYF.

The chain joins TRBV5-1 to TRBJ2-6, with D possibly being TRBD1 (6 bases). CDR1 is SGHRS and CDR2 is YFSETQ in the germline V gene. Trimming removed 4 bases at V and 0 bases at J, with 8 bases between. CDR3 length: 15 amino acids. The CDR3 spells CASSKQGSGANVLTF. The CDR3 coding sequence is TGCGCCAGCAGCAAACAGGGCTCTGGGGCCAACGTCCTGACTTTC.

This clone appeared a single time. The chain is built from TRBV5-1 and TRBJ2-1, with D unresolved. CDR3 length: 14 residues. Germline V gene sequence: CDR1 SGHRS, CDR2 YFSETQ. V lost 4 bases and J lost 4, with 12 bases in between. CDR3 loop: CASSPAASYNEQFF. The CDR3 DNA sequence: TGCGCCAGCAGCCCCGCCGCGAGTTACAATGAGCAGTTCTTC. Drawing the rest from reference TRBV5-1 and TRBJ2-1, the complete variable domain is KAGVTQTPRYLIKTRGQQVTLSCSPISGHRSVSWYQQTPGQGLQFLFEYFSETQRNKGNFPGRFSGRQFSNSRSEMNVSTLELGDSALYLCASSPAASYNEQFFGPGTRLTVL.

V usage is TRBV7-2 and J usage is TRBJ2-7; D unclear. The germline V and J ends were trimmed by 3 bases and 7 bases, with 13 bases remaining between them. This CDR3 spans 13 amino acids. Per germline, CDR1 SGHTA and CDR2 FQGNSA. The CDR3 bases are TGTGCCAGCAGCTTGCAGGCCGCCGGGGAGCAGTACTTC. Translated, it gives CASSLQAAGEQYF.

The sample holds one count of this clone. This chain joins TRBV7-2 and TRBJ2-2; possible D gene TRBD1, 5 bases. This CDR3 spans 13 amino acids. CDR1 and CDR2 (germline): SGHTA, FQGNSA. V was trimmed by 2 bases and J by 6 bases, leaving 7 bases between them. The CDR3: CASSLKGSGELFF. CDR3 bases: TGTGCCAGCAGCTTAAAGGGGTCCGGGGAGCTGTTTTTT. The full variable domain, in which reference TRBV7-2 and TRBJ2-2 provide the parts outside the CDR3, is GAGVSQSPSNKVTEKGKDVELRCDPISGHTALYWYRQSLGQGLEFLIYFQGNSAPDKSGLPSDRFSAERTGGSVSTLTIQRTQQEDSAVYLCASSLKGSGELFFGEGSRLTVL.

This clone was seen just once. The chain has TRBV5-1 and TRBJ2-2; D may be TRBD2 (7 bases). CDR1 SGHRS and CDR2 YFSETQ come from the germline V gene. Trimming took off 3 bases at V and 5 bases at J, with 20 bases between the two ends. This CDR3 is built from 17 residues. CDR3 coding DNA: TGCGCCAGCAGCTCCCATGCGGGGGCAGCGGGGACCGGGGAGCTGTTTTTT. Translating it yields CASSSHAGAAGTGELFF.

This chain joins TRBV11-2 and TRBJ2-3, with D perhaps being TRBD1 or TRBD2 (5 bases each). Between the trimmed V and J ends, which lost 5 bases and 6 bases, there was a span of 18 bases. The length of the CDR3 is 15 residues. Germline V gene lookup returns CDR1 SGHAT and CDR2 FQNNGV. The CDR3 loop is CASSPVRGRGDTQYF. CDR3 coding DNA: TGTGCCAGCAGCCCAGTTCGGGGACGAGGGGATACGCAGTATTTT.

The chain joins TRBV20-1 to TRBJ2-3; D uncertain. Deletions cut 7 bases from V and 4 bases from J, with 9 bases between. The length of the CDR3 is 11 residues. The germline V gene has CDR1 DFQATT and CDR2 SNEGSKA (reference sequence). The chain's CDR3 is CSGRAPDTQYF. For the CDR3, the DNA is TGCAGTGGGCGAGCGCCAGATACGCAGTATTTT.

The CDR3 DNA reads as TGTGCCAGCAGTCAGACTTTCGGGGGTCAGCCCCAGCATTTT. Translated, it gives CASSQTFGGQPQHF. The chain links TRBV6-5 to TRBJ1-5, with D possibly matching TRBD1 (5 bases). CDR1 is MNHEY and CDR2 is SVGAGI in the germline V gene. V dropped 5 bases and J dropped 6 bases, with 14 bases sitting between them. The CDR3 is made up of 14 amino acids.

This chain joins TRBV10-2 and TRBJ1-2; no clear D. Germline loops: CDR1 WSHSY, CDR2 SAAADI. Trimming removed 0 bases from V and 4 bases from J, with 9 bases in between. CDR3 length: 14 amino acids. The CDR3 here is CASSESRALYGYTF. The CDR3 coding sequence is TGCGCCAGCAGTGAGTCGAGAGCTCTCTATGGCTACACCTTC.

This clone was seen only a few times. The V gene is TRBV6-6, the J gene TRBJ2-5; 12 bases are shared with TRBD1. The CDR3 runs to 16 residues. The ends lost 5 bases at V and 4 bases at J; junction bases unmatched: 8. Germline-derived CDR1 and CDR2 are MNHNY and SVGAGI (reference sequence). The CDR3 sequence: CASSSAGTGGGETQYF. For the CDR3, the DNA is TGTGCCAGCAGTAGTGCCGGGACAGGGGGCGGAGAGACCCAGTACTTC.

Here the CDR3 DNA reads TGTGCCAGCTCACCAGCCATGAACACTGAAGCTTTCTTT. Translated: CASSPAMNTEAFF. The genes are TRBV18 and TRBJ1-1, with D unresolved. The CDR3 runs 13 residues. The germline V and J ends were trimmed by 2 bases and 0 bases, with 4 bases remaining between them. Germline CDR1 reads KGHSH; CDR2 reads LQKENI.

This clone was detected only once. The chain recombines TRBV6-2 or TRBV6-3 with TRBJ2-7; the D is unclear. The CDR3 is 13 residues long. Trimming shortened V by 6 bases and J by 4 bases, and 13 bases separated the two germline ends. Germline loops: CDR1 MNHEY, CDR2 SVGEGT. The CDR3 here is CASSRADRYEQYF. The CDR3 DNA follows: TGTGCCAGCAGCCGGGCCGATCGATACGAGCAGTACTTC.

The chain recombines TRBV5-8 with TRBJ2-6; D gene ambiguous. CDR1 is SGHTS and CDR2 is YDEGEE in the germline V gene. The CDR3 is made up of 14 amino acids. Trimming stripped 9 bases from V and 3 bases from J, with 13 bases between. The CDR3 is CATLRRSGANVLTF. In DNA form, the CDR3 reads TGTGCCACCCTCCGAAGGAGTGGGGCCAACGTCCTGACTTTC.

This chain uses TRBV9 with TRBJ2-3, with D possibly being TRBD1 or TRBD2 (5 bases each). The CDR3 length is 17 residues. CDR1 and CDR2 (germline): SGDLS, YYNGEE. V lost 3 bases and J lost 8, with 25 bases in between. The CDR3 sequence: CASSAQPGTANRGTQYF. The CDR3, as DNA: TGTGCCAGCAGCGCCCAACCCGGGACGGCGAATAGGGGTACGCAGTATTTT.

The V and J genes are TRBV14 and TRBJ1-6; D possibly corresponds to TRBD1 (5 bases). The CDR3 is made up of 14 amino acids. The germline V gene encodes CDR1 SGHDN and CDR2 FVKESK. The V and J ends lost 1 base and 13 bases respectively, with 14 bases between them. This CDR3 is CASSQAHRGSPLHF. The CDR3 DNA is TGTGCCAGCAGCCAAGCACACCGGGGCTCCCCCCTCCACTTT. The variable domain in full, completed from reference TRBV14 and TRBJ1-6, reads EAGVTQFPSHSVIEKGQTVTLRCDPISGHDNLYWYRRVMGKEIKFLLHFVKESKQDESGMPNNRFLAERTGGTYSTLKVQPAELEDSGVYFCASSQAHRGSPLHFGNGTRLTVT.

The V gene is TRBV19, the J gene TRBJ1-2; 8 bases map to TRBD1. V gave up 4 bases and J gave up 5 bases; unmatched junction bases: 6. Germline-derived CDR1 and CDR2 are LNHDA and SQIVND (reference sequence). The CDR3 consists of 14 residues. The chain's CDR3 is CASSTSGGLYGYTF. In DNA form, the CDR3 reads TGTGCCAGTAGTACCTCAGGGGGCCTATATGGCTACACCTTC.

The CDR3, as DNA: TGTGCTAGTGGTTCATACAGGGGTTTGGGAGATACGCAGTATTTT. Translating gives CASGSYRGLGDTQYF. This chain links TRBV12-5 with TRBJ2-3, with 7 bases identical to TRBD1. In germline, CDR1 is LGHNT, CDR2 FRNRAP. Trimming cost V 4 bases and J 5 bases; bases outside gene matches: 9. The CDR3 runs 15 residues.

The rearrangement links TRBV3-1 (or the pseudogene TRBV3-2) to TRBJ2-3; 8 bases map to TRBD2. Germline CDR1 reads LGHDT; CDR2 reads YNNKEL (reference sequence). CDR3 size: 15 residues. Trimming at V came to 1 base and at J to 0 bases, leaving 0 bases not matched to a gene. The CDR3 bases are TGTGCCAGCAGCCAAGTAGCGGGAAGCACAGATACGCAGTATTTT. This translates into CASSQVAGSTDTQYF.

Notes on this clone: Other DNA sequences in this specimen translate into the identical CDR3. The gene calls are TRBV23-1 and TRBJ2-7, with D hard to call. TRBV23-1 is noted as an ORF with a role that remains uncertain. The CDR3 is 13 amino acids. V shed 6 bases and J shed 4 bases, with 13 bases lying between them. The CDR3 DNA reads as TGCGCCAGCAGACTCAACGACTGGTACGAGCAGTACGTC. Translating it yields CASRLNDWYEQYV.